This TCR beta chain is from a study of Graves' ophthalmopathy and Graves' hyperthyroidism. Study summary: Sampling took place at initial diagnosis, with peripheral blood obtained before any treatment. Study-wide results and limits: Most expanded clonotypes from thyroid (those above 0.001 frequency) were also found in blood.

This clonotype showed up just a few times. What it binds is not known. There are 13 residues in the CDR3. V was cut by 3 bases and J by 3 bases, with 11 bases left in between. Germline assignment: CDR1 DFQATT and CDR2 SNEGSKA (reference sequence). RNA transcripts were the template, and TCR beta CDR3 regions were amplified from them. HTBI primers were employed in first-round RT-PCR, then a second-round multiplex PCR followed. In TCRdb, the multiplex PCR reads were re-called with MiXCR into one record per CDR3 protein. This sample has over 650,000 distinct CDR3 sequences, with about two fifths found just once.

The TCR sequence derives from an adult man with Graves' ophthalmopathy. This chain connects TRBV20-1 to TRBJ1-2; no reliable D call. The sequencing sample was made of peripheral blood. The CDR3: CSASAPADYGYTF. The CDR3 bases are TGCAGTGCTAGTGCTCCAGCAGACTATGGCTACACCTTC.